The sample holds many counts of the clone carrying this T cell receptor (beta chain). Its antigen is not identified. Synthesis of cDNA was accomplished via 5'RACE employing 10-nucleotide random UMIs. One entry per CDR3 protein results from TCRdb running MiXCR on the 5' RACE reads. The sample gives tens of thousands of distinct CDR3 sequences, about 3.4% of which show up once; roughly 3.7% is in the top ten. The data are from a study of neurological immune-mediated disorders. Regarding the study as a whole: CDR3 amino acid sequences of expanded clones were not shared across subjects, a result suggesting private repertoires in all groups.

Looked up from germline, CDR1 is WNHNN and CDR2 is SYGVQD (reference sequence). This CDR3 is 14 amino acids long. The V end lost 6 bases, the J end lost 3 bases, and 15 bases lay between the germline ends. Sequenced: PBMCs. V gene TRBV10-1 combines with J gene TRBJ2-7, with D tentatively TRBD1 or TRBD2 (5 bases each). This clonotype was obtained from a man aged 40-55 years with multiple sclerosis. The CDR3 protein is CASRLGPLLYEQYF. The CDR3 DNA follows: TGCGCCAGCAGACTGGGACCGTTACTCTACGAGCAGTACTTC.